A single TCR beta chain is shown here with its context. Germline lookup yields CDR1 MNHEY and CDR2 SVGAGI. The V gene lost 2 bases and the J gene lost 2 bases, with 15 bases spanning the gap. CDR3 size: 16 residues. TCRdb's copy holds only in-frame clones and misses some; the assay was immunoSEQ multiplex PCR. The sample yields about 200,000 clones, around 87% seen once. The source of the sample is a study of blood T cell repertoires in COVID-19. This chain uses TRBV6-5 with TRBJ1-1; the D gene is possibly TRBD1 (6 bases). The material sequenced was peripheral blood. The receptor was isolated from a man in his fifties with acute or convalescent COVID-19. The CDR3 reads CASSYAGAGKNTEAFF. The CDR3 coding sequence is TGTGCCAGCAGTTACGCAGGGGCCGGAAAAAACACTGAAGCTTTCTTT.